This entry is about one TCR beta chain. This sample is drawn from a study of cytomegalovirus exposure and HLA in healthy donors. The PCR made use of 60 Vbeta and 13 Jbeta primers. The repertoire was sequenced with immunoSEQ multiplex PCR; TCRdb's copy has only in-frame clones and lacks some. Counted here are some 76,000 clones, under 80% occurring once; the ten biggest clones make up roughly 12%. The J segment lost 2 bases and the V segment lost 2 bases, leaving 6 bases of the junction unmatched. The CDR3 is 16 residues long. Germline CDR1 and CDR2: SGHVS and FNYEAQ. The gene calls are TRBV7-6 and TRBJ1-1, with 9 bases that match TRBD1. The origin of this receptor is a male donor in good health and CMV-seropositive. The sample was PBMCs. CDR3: CASSLRSGQGNTEAFF. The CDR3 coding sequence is TGTGCCAGCAGCTTAAGGTCGGGACAGGGTAACACTGAAGCTTTCTTT.